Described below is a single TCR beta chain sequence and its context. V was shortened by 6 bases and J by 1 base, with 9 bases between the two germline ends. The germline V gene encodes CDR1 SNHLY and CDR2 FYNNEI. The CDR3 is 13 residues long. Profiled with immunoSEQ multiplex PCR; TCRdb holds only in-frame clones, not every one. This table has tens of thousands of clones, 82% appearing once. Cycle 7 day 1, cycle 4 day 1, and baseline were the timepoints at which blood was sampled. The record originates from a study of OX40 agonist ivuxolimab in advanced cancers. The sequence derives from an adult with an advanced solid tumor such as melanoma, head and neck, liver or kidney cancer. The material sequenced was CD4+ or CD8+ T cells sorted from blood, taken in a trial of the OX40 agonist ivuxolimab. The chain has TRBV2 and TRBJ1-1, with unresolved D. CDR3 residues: CASSALENTEAFF. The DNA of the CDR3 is TGTGCCAGCAGCGCCCTGGAGAACACTGAAGCTTTCTTT.